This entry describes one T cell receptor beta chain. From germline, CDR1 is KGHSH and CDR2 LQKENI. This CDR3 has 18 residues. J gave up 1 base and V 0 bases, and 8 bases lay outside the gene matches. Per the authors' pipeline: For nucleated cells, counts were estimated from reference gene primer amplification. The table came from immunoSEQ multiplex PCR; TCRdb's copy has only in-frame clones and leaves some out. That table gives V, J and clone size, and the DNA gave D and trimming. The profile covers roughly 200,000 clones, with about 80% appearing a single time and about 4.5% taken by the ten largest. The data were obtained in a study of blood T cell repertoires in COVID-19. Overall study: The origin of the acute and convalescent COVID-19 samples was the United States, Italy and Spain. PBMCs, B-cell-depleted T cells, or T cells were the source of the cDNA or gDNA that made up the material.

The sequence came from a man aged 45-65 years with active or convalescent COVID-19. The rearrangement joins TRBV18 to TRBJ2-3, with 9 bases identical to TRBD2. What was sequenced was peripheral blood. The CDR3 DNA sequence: TGTGCCAGCTCACCACCGTTGGCAAGCGGGGGGCGCACAGATACGCAGTATTTT. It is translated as CASSPPLASGGRTDTQYF.